This T cell receptor (beta chain) was obtained from a study of control samples from healthy donors and cancer patients. CDR1 and CDR2 (germline): ENHRY, SYGVKD. V was clipped by 2 bases and J by 3 bases, with 4 bases between them. The CDR3 sequence is 13 residues long. Only in-frame clones appear in the TCRdb table, and some are missing; sequencing was by immunoSEQ multiplex PCR. The repertoire holds around 130,000 clones, approximately 89% seen once, with 6.5% to 9.5% in the top ten. The clonotype comes from a man aged 45-60 years with head and neck cancer. Sequences were obtained from PBMCs. This chain joins TRBV10-3 and TRBJ1-4; D is unclear. The CDR3 here is CAISEPPNEKLFF. Here the CDR3 DNA reads TGTGCCATCAGTGAGCCCCCTAATGAAAAACTGTTTTTT.